This entry lists 5 T cell receptor beta chains sequenced from one sample in a study of PD-1 blockade in classical Hodgkin lymphoma. Every patient experienced relapse after autologous stem cell transplantation, and brentuximab vedotin exposure varied. Generated by immunoSEQ multiplex PCR, the TCRdb table keeps only in-frame clones and is missing some. This table has about 110,000 clones, 89% appearing once. The sequencing used peripheral blood mononuclear cells (PBMCs), collected before the second cycle of nivolumab. These receptors originate from a human donor with classical Hodgkin lymphoma.

The chain is built from TRBV28 and TRBJ2-3; D possibly uses TRBD1 or TRBD2 (5 bases each). CDR1 and CDR2 (germline): MDHEN, SYDVKM. CDR3 size: 11 residues. Between the trimmed V and J ends, which lost 3 bases and 14 bases, there was a span of 12 bases. CDR3 amino acids: CASSLGTPSYF. The DNA for the CDR3 is TGTGCCAGCAGTTTGGGGACCCCATCGTATTTT.

The V gene is TRBV6-1, the J gene TRBJ2-1; the D is unclear. Germline lookup yields CDR1 MNHNS and CDR2 SASEGT. Trimming removed 2 bases at V and 7 bases at J, with 12 bases between. There are 14 residues in the CDR3. CDR3 amino acids: CASSEYPHKNEQFF. DNA for the CDR3: TGTGCCAGCAGTGAATACCCTCATAAGAATGAGCAGTTCTTC.

CDR3 region: CASRGLLANYGYTF. CDR3 coding DNA: TGTGCCAGCAGGGGACTATTAGCTAACTATGGCTACACCTTC. The chain links TRBV7-9 to TRBJ1-2, with D perhaps TRBD1 (5 bases). The V end lost 6 bases, the J end lost 0 bases, and 11 bases lay between the germline ends. CDR1 and CDR2 from the germline V gene are SEHNR and FQNEAQ (reference sequence). The CDR3 totals 14 residues.

This rearrangement joins TRBV18 to TRBJ2-3; D unresolved. The CDR3 is 13 residues long. Trimming removed 3 bases from V and 4 bases from J, with 8 bases in between. Germline loops: CDR1 KGHSH, CDR2 LQKENI. The CDR3 sequence is CASSPTVADTQYF. Here the CDR3 DNA reads TGTGCCAGCTCACCTACAGTTGCAGATACGCAGTATTTT.

The chain carries TRBV6-5 and TRBJ1-3, with 9 bases identical to TRBD1. Per germline, CDR1 MNHEY and CDR2 SVGAGI. This CDR3 has 16 amino acids. V shed 0 bases, J shed 4 bases, and the junction held 4 bases outside the gene matches. The CDR3 loop is CASSYSRQGGGNTIYF. CDR3 bases: TGTGCCAGCAGTTACTCGAGACAGGGGGGAGGAAACACCATATATTTT.